Sequencing of this T cell receptor (beta chain) was carried out in a study of spatial heterogeneity in lung cancer. Trimming took 5 bases from V and 5 from J, leaving 16 bases between them. The CDR3 spans 14 residues. CDR1 and CDR2 (germline): MDHEN, SYDVKM. Study outcomes and limitations: TCRs found ubiquitously expanded in tumor appeared in blood more at resection than at follow-up.

Described time point: sample taken at primary tumor resection. TCRs were sequenced from unsorted whole RNA of tumor, nontumor lung or PBMC. The donor population consisted of some 72 patients with untreated, early-stage non-small cell lung cancer. Remarks on this clonotype: The antigen is undetermined.

TCRdb re-derived calls from the 5' RACE reads in MiXCR, one entry per CDR3 protein. The sample carries approximately 40,000 distinct CDR3 sequences, 5.2% recorded once. This specimen consisted of PBMCs, obtained at surgery. The chain carries TRBV28 and TRBJ2-7; D is perhaps TRBD1 (5 bases). This TCR was recovered from a female donor with early-stage non-small cell lung cancer. The CDR3 DNA is TGTGCCAGCAGTCTCGCGACCAAGGACAACGAGCAGTACTTC. Protein product: CASSLATKDNEQYF.